This TCR beta chain is drawn from a study of beta chain features in type 1 diabetes (dated by TCRdb to 2016 to 2019). As for the study more broadly: Mean age, gender distribution, total cell number and subset yield did not differ between patients and healthy donors. Across all samples, 107,917,701 sorted cells were examined, and cell number per subset correlated strongly with RNA yield. The study compared the TCRB repertoires of sorted circulating CD4+ T cell subsets in recently diagnosed type 1 diabetes patients with those in matched healthy donors. Whereas all 30 or so donors provided naive and central memory subsets, regulatory and stem cell-like memory subsets were isolated from just 8 patients and roughly eight healthy donors.

What the study reported, not specific to this receptor: At VDJ recombination sites, patients with type 1 diabetes made fewer insertions and deleted more nucleotides, a pattern implying thymic rearrangement abnormalities. Sequencing cDNA rather than genomic DNA could over-represent highly expressing activated cells, although activation and CD3 levels did not differ between groups. PCR may preferentially amplify shorter templates, but because patient and control samples were amplified and corrected together, any resulting skew would affect both groups equally. Because the HLA sub-analyses included only small numbers of individuals, any influence of HLA type on TCRB rearrangement was left unresolved. Naive, central memory and regulatory TCRB repertoires appeared more similar among patients than among healthy donors. A moderate but significant shortening of TCRB CDR3 length was observed in type 1 diabetes patients in all four CD4+ subsets.

Including the terminal cysteine and phenylalanine, the CDR3 comprises 14 residues. Kept here is only the CDR3 DNA, which spans 42 bases and is read in frame from base 1. CDR1 MDHEN and CDR2 SYDVKM were looked up in the germline V gene. The V end gives up 8 bases and the J end 8 bases, leaving 12 bases in the junction not matched to a gene. Each donor gave one peripheral blood draw, averaging roughly 120 mL, which was collected into heparinised tubes. A BD FACSAria II was used to sort naive, central memory, regulatory and stem cell-like memory CD4+ T cells with a panel that included CD45RO, CCR7, CD25, CD127, CD95 and CD27. Every sorted population had a purity above 98%. PBMCs were separated immediately by Lymphoprep density gradient centrifugation and were stained directly, without being cultured. Samples were stained and sorted in pairs, with one healthy donor and one patient per experiment, so that batch effects were minimized.

This clone was found a few times. The antigen it binds to is not known. There are no base qualities to consult, and no much larger clone falls within one base. The entire amount of isolated RNA was reverse transcribed using the High Capacity cDNA Reverse Transcription Kit, so the sequenced TCRB transcripts were expressed ones. Deep immunoSEQ sequencing was applied to naive, central memory and regulatory T cell samples, giving an average of approximately 4 million total reads per sample. After sorted cells were lysed in RLT buffer, RNA was extracted with DNase-treated RNeasy Micro or Mini kits, with the choice depending on cell number. Each cell subset was processed on its own to prevent cross-contamination, while patient and healthy donor samples were processed together. Using the immunoSEQ multiplex PCR, TCRB sequences were amplified from cDNA into 87-bp fragments spanning the CDR3 region. Sequencing of the amplicons was performed on the Illumina HiSeq platform. Per the source publication's procedure: PCR bias was computationally corrected using synthetic template baselines, reads within Hamming distance 2 were collapsed, and singletons that could not be merged were discarded. Reads were aligned against IMGT so that V, D and J genes, CDR3 length and insertions or deletions at six rearrangement sites could be assigned. Within each subset, clonotype counts were normalized to the number of sorted cells before true diversity and Gini coefficients were calculated with the tcR R package. The overlap coefficient, calculated on TCRB nucleotide sequences, was used to measure repertoire sharing. Held by TCRdb, this immuneACCESS table contains in-frame sequences only and omits some clones. Under half of the omission traces to an unresolved V gene where checked; the cause of the rest is unknown. D and trimming were read from the DNA, whereas the V and J calls and clone size are those reported in that table. This sample is represented by approximately 150,000 clones; approximately 13% of them were singletons. Of the sample, roughly 1.4% is held by the ten largest clones.

The TCR originated in a man between 18 and 29 years old with type 1 diabetes. This chain is built from TRBV28 and TRBJ2-1; TRBD2 aligns with 7 central bases. Input material: central memory CD4+ T cells from blood. This receptor carries the CDR3 CASSGGGQTDEQFF. The base sequence is TGTGCCAGCTCCGGGGGAGGGCAGACAGATGAGCAGTTCTTC. With the portions outside the CDR3 filled from the reference TRBV28 and TRBJ2-1 genes, the complete variable region becomes DVKVTQSSRYLVKRTGEKVFLECVQDMDHENMFWYRQDPGLGLRLIYFSYDVKMKEKGDIPEGYSVSREKKERFSLILESASTNQTSMYLCASSGGGQTDEQFFGPGTRLTVL.